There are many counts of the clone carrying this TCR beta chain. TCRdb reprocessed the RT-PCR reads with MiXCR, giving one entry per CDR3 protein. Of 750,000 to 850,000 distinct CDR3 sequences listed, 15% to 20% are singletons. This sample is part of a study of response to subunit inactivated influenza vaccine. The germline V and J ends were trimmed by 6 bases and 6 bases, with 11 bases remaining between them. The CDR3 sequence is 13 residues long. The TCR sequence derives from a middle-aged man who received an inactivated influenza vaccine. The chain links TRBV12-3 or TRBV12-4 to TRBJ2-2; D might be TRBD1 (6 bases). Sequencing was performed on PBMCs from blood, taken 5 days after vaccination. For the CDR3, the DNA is TGTGCCAGCAGCCCAACAGGGTCCGGGGAGCTGTTTTTT. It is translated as CASSPTGSGELFF.